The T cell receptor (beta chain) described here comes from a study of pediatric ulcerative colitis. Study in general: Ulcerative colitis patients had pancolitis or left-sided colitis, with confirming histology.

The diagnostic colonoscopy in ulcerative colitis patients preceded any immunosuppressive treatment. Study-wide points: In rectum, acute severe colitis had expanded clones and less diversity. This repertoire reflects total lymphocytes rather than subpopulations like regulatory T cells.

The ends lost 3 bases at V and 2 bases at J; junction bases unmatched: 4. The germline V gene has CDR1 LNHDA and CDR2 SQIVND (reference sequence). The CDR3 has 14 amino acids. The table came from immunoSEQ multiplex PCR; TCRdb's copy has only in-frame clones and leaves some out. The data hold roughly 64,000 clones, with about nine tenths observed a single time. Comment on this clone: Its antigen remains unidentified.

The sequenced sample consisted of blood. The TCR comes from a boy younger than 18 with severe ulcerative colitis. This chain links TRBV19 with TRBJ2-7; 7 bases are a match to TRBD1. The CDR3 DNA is TGTGCCAGTAGTATTAGGGACAGCGCCTACGAGCAGTACTTC. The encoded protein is CASSIRDSAYEQYF.